The clone carrying this T cell receptor beta chain was seen a handful of times. The antigen is not known. This sample stems from a study of beta chain features in type 1 diabetes. Regarding the study as a whole: For patients, the naive, central memory and Treg TCRB repertoires appeared more alike than for healthy donors. All four CD4+ subsets from Type 1 diabetes patients carried moderately but significantly shorter TCRB CDR3s. Equally in patients and controls, PCR might preferentially amplify shorter templates.

The study reverse transcribed the entire isolated RNA, so it sequenced expressed TCRB transcripts. Profiling relied on immunoSEQ multiplex PCR, and the TCRdb table lists in-frame clones only, not all of them. Of hundreds of thousands of clones detected, approximately 10% appear once; the ten largest clones hold about 1%. V shed 0 bases, J shed 0 bases, and the junction held 0 bases outside the gene matches. The CDR3 totals 15 residues. The germline gives CDR1 SGHRS, CDR2 YFSETQ. Based on CD45RO/CCR7/CD25/CD127/CD95/CD27, CD4+ regulatory, stem cell-like memory, naive and central memory cells were sorted.

Input material: central memory CD4+ T cells from blood. The receptor's source is a man aged 30-40 years with type 1 diabetes. The chain recombines TRBV5-1 with TRBJ2-5; 9 bases match TRBD2. The CDR3 sequence: CASSLGLADQETQYF. Here the CDR3 DNA reads TGCGCCAGCAGCTTGGGACTAGCGGACCAAGAGACCCAGTACTTC.